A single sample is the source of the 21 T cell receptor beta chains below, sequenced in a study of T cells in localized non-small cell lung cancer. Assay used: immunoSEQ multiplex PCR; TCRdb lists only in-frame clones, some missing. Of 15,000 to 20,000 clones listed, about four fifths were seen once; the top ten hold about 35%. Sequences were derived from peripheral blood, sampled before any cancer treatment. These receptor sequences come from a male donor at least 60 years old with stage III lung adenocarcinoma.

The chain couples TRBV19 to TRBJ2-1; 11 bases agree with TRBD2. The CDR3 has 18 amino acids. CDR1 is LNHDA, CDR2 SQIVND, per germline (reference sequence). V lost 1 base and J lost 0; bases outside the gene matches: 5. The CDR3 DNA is TGTGCCAGTAGTATAGGGCTAGCGGGGGGCCGCTCCTACAATGAGCAGTTCTTC. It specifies CASSIGLAGGRSYNEQFF.

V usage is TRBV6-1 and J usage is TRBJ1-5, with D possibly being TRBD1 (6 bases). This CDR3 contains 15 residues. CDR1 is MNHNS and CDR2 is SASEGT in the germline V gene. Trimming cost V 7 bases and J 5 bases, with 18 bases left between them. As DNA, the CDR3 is TGTGCCAGCACAAAGGGGAGGGGGACATATCAGCCCCAGCATTTT. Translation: CASTKGRGTYQPQHF.

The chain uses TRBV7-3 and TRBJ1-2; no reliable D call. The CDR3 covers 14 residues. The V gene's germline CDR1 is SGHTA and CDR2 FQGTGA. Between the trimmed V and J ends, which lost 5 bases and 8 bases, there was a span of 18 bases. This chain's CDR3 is CASSVQRGEGGYTF. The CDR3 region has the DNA TGTGCCAGCAGCGTACAACGGGGAGAAGGAGGCTACACCTTC.

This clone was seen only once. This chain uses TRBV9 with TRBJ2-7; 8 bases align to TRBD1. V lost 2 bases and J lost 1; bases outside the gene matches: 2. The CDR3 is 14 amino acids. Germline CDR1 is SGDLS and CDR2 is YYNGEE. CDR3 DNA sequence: TGTGCCAGCAGCGTGGACAGGGTGTCCTACGAGCAGTACTTC. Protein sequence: CASSVDRVSYEQYF.

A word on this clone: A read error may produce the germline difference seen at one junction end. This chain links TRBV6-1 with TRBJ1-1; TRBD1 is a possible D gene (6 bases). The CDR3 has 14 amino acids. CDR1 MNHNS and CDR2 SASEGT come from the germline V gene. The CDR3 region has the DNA TGTGCCAGCACTGAACAGGGCTTGGACACTGAAGCTTTCTTT. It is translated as CASTEQGLDTEAFF.

The CDR3 loop reads CAWRAAGDGYTF. CDR3 DNA: TGTGCCTGGAGAGCAGCGGGGGATGGCTACACCTTC. The chain combines TRBV30 with TRBJ1-2; D is possibly TRBD1 (5 bases). The CDR3 sequence is 12 residues long. Looked up from germline, CDR1 is GTSNPN and CDR2 is SVGIG (reference sequence). Trimming left V 3 bases short and J 6 bases short, with 11 bases between. Combining the CDR3 with reference TRBV30 and TRBJ1-2 gives the whole variable domain SQTIHQWPATLVQPVGSPLSLECTVEGTSNPNLYWYRQAAGRGLQLLFYSVGIGQISSEVPQNLSASRPQDRQFILSSKKLLLSDSGFYLCAWRAAGDGYTFGSGTRLTVV.

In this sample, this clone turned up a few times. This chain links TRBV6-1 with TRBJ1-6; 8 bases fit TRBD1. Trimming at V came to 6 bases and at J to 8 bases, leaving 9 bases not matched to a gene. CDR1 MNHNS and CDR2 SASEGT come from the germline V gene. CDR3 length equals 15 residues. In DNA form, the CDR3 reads TGTGCCAGCAGCCGGGACGGACAGGGCGATTCACCCCTCCACTTT. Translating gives CASSRDGQGDSPLHF.

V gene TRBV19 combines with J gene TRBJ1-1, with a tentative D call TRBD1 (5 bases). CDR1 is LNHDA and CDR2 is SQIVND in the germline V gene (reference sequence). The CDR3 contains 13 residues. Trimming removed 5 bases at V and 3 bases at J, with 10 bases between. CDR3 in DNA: TGTGCCAGTAGTCCCCGGGGGGACACTGAAGCTTTCTTT. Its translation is CASSPRGDTEAFF.

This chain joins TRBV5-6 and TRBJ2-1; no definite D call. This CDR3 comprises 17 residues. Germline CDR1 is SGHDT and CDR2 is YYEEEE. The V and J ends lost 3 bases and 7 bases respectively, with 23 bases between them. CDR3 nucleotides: TGTGCCAGCAGCTCGCCACTCATAAACCCCTCATGGAATGAGCAGTTCTTC. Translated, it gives CASSSPLINPSWNEQFF.

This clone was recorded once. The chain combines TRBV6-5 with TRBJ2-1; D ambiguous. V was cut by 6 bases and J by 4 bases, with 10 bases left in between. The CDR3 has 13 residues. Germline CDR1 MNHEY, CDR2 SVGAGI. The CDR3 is CASRSIRYNEQFF. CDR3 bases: TGTGCCAGCAGATCCATAAGGTACAATGAGCAGTTCTTC.

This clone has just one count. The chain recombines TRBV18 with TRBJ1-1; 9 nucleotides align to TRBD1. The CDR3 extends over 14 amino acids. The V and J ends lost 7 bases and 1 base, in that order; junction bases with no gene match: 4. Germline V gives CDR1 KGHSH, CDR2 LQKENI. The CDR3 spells CASLPDRGNTEAFF. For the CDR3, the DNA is TGTGCCAGCTTACCGGACAGGGGGAACACTGAAGCTTTCTTT.

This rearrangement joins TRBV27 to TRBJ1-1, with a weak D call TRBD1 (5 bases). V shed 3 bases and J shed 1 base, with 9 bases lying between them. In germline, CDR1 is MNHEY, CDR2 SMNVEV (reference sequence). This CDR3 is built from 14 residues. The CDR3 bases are TGTGCCAGCAGTTTTAGGGGACGGAACACTGAAGCTTTCTTT. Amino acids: CASSFRGRNTEAFF.

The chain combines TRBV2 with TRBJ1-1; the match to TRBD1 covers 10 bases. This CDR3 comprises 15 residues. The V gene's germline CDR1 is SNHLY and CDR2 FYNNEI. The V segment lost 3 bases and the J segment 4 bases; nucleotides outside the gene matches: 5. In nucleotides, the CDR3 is TGTGCCAGCAGTGATCGGGACAGGGGTATCACTGAAGCTTTCTTT. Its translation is CASSDRDRGITEAFF.

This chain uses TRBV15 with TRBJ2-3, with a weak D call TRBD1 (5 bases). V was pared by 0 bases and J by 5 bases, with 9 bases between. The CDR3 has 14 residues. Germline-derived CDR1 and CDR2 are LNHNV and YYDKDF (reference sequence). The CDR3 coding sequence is TGTGCCACCAGCAGAGATCTAGGGGTAGATACGCAGTATTTT. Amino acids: CATSRDLGVDTQYF.

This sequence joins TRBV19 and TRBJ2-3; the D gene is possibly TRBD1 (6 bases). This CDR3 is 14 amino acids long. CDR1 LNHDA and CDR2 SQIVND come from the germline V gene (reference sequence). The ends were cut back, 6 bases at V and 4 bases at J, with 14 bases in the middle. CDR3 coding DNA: TGTGCCAGTAGCCTCCGCGAGGGGGCAGATACGCAGTATTTT. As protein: CASSLREGADTQYF.

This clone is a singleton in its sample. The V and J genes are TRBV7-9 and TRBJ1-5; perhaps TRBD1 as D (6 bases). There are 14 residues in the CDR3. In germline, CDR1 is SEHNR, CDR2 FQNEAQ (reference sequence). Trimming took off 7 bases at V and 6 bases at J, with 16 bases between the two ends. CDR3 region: CASTKEGVTQPQHF. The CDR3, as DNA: TGTGCCAGCACCAAGGAGGGGGTTACTCAGCCCCAGCATTTT.

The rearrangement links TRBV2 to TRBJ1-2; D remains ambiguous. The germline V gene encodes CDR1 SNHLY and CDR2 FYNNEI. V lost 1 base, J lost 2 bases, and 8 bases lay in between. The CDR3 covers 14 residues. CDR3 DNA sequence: TGTGCCAGCAGTGAAGTGGGCAGGAACTATGGCTACACCTTC. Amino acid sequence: CASSEVGRNYGYTF.

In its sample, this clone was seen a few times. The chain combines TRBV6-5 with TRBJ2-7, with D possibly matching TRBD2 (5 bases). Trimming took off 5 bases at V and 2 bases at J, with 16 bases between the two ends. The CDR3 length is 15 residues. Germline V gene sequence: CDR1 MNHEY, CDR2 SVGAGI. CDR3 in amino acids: CASSPRGQITYEQYF. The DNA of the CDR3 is TGTGCCAGCAGTCCCCGGGGTCAGATAACCTACGAGCAGTACTTC.

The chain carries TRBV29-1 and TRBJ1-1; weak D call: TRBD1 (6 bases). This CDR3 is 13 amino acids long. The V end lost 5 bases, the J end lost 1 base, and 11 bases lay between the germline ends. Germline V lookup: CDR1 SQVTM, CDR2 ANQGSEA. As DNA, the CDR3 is TGCAGCGTTTCCGAACAGGGGAACACTGAAGCTTTCTTT. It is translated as CSVSEQGNTEAFF.

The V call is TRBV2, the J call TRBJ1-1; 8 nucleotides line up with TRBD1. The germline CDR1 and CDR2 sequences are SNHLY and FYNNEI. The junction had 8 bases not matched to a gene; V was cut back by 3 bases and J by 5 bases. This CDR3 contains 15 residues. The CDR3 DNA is TGTGCCAGCAGTGAGGGCGACAGGGGCGGGACTGAAGCTTTCTTT. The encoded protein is CASSEGDRGGTEAFF.

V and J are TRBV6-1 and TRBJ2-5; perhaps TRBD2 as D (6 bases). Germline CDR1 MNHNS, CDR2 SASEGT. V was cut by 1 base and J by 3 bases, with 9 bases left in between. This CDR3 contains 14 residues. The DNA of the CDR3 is TGTGCCAGCAGTGAAGGGGCGGGGAAAGAGACCCAGTACTTC. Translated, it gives CASSEGAGKETQYF.